The clone carrying this T cell receptor (beta chain) was seen more than once but under ten times. Original handling: Using reference gene primer amplification, nucleated cell counts were estimated. Data came from immunoSEQ multiplex PCR; TCRdb stores just in-frame clones and leaves some out. That table gives V, J and clone size, and the DNA gave D and trimming. The sample comprises about 74,000 clones, roughly 86% of which are singletons, and over 35% rests with the top ten. These data are taken from a study of blood T cell repertoires in COVID-19. On the study more broadly: Collection of acute and convalescent COVID-19 samples took place in the United States, Italy and Spain. Sources were T cells, B-cell-depleted T cells, or PBMCs; the material itself was cDNA or gDNA.

This TCR was sampled from a man aged 65 to 85 with acute or convalescent COVID-19. The source material was peripheral blood.

The CDR3 nucleotides are TGTGCCAGCAGTTCCGGACTAGCGGGAGTAATTGAGCAGTTCTTC. Protein product: CASSSGLAGVIEQFF. The chain joins TRBV28 to TRBJ2-1; 13 nucleotides match TRBD2. With 4 bases clipped from V and 9 bases from J, the junction kept 6 bases outside the gene matches. The CDR3 spans 15 residues. CDR1 is MDHEN, CDR2 SYDVKM, per germline.